This T cell receptor beta chain originates from a study of type 1 regulatory T cells. Study as a whole: T-allo10 is an in vitro-generated, Tr1-enriched CD4 T cell product specific for alloantigen.

The CDR3 extends over 12 amino acids. The V gene lost 3 bases and the J gene lost 6 bases, with 12 bases spanning the gap. Germline CDR1 reads SQVTM; CDR2 reads ANQGSEA. On this clonotype itself: The antigen remains undetermined.

TCRdb itself ran the reads through MiXCR, one entry per CDR3 protein. The table has approximately 77,000 distinct CDR3 sequences, 20% seen once. General study points: Compared with non-type 1 regulatory T cells, type 1 regulatory T cells showed a more restricted TCR repertoire.

The TCR was taken from a human donor in good health. V gene TRBV29-1 combines with J gene TRBJ2-7; D not resolved. The sequenced sample was cultured type 1 regulatory T (Tr1) cells, either the whole culture or a sorted fraction (not recorded which). The CDR3 protein is CSVDTPNSEQYF. DNA for the CDR3: TGCAGCGTTGACACGCCAAACTCCGAGCAGTACTTC.